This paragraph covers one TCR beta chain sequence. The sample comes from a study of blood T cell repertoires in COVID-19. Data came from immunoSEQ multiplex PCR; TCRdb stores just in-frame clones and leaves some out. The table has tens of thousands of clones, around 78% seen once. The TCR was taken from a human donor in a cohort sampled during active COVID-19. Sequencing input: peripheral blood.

The CDR3 spells CASSQSRGYGYTF. CDR3 DNA sequence: TGCGCCAGCAGCCAAAGCAGGGGCTATGGCTACACCTTC. The chain carries TRBV4-3 and TRBJ1-2, with a possible D match to TRBD1 (6 bases). From germline, CDR1 is LGHNA and CDR2 YSLEER. Trimming took off 2 bases at V and 4 bases at J, with 8 bases between the two ends. CDR3 length equals 13 residues.